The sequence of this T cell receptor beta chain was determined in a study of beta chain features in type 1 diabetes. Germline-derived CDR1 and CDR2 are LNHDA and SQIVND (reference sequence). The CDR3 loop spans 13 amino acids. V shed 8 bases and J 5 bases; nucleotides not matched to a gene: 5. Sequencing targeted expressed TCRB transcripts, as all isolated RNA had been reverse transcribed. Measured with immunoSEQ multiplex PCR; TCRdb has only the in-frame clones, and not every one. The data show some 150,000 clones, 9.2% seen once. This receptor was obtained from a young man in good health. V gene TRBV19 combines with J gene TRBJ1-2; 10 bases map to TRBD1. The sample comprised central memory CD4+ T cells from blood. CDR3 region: CASWDRGLYGYTF. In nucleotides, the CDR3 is TGTGCCAGTTGGGACAGGGGATTATATGGCTACACCTTC.